Presented here are 18 T cell receptor beta chains from one specimen sequenced in a study of CD8+CD57+ T cells in acquired aplastic anemia (dated by TCRdb to 2016 to 2019). Reads for this sample came from an Illumina HiSeq 2000. Profiling of TCR beta VDJ combinations and CDR3 sequences used genomic DNA as the template. TCRdb took the public reads, trimmed them with fastp at Q25, ran MiXCR for clone calling and kept in-frame beta chains. All rows with the same CDR3 protein become a single entry with the most common DNA and genes. The sample profile shows some 120,000 distinct CDR3 sequences; 48% of them were found once. The ten largest clones capture 2% to 3% of the sample. The sample taken for sequencing was sorted CD4+, CD8+, or CD8+CD57+ T cells (not recorded which) from PBMCs. Receptors were obtained from a human donor in good health, serving as a control.

The chain couples TRBV29-1 to TRBJ2-7; 8 bases align to TRBD2. The V and J ends lost 4 bases and 2 bases, in that order; junction bases with no gene match: 7. The CDR3 contains 14 residues. Germline V gives CDR1 SQVTM, CDR2 ANQGSEA. CDR3 sequence (DNA): TGCAGCGTTGCAGGCGGGAGGTCCGCCTACGAGCAGTACTTC. It encodes CSVAGGRSAYEQYF.

This clonotype was seen repeatedly, ten times or more. The chain carries TRBV7-8 and TRBJ1-2; no clear D. Germline V lookup: CDR1 SGHVS, CDR2 FQNEAQ. Trimming removed 5 bases at V and 8 bases at J, with 18 bases between. This CDR3 spans 14 amino acids. Here the CDR3 DNA reads TGTGCCAGCAGCCTGCCTCAGGCCCAAGGAGGCTACACCTTC. This translates into CASSLPQAQGGYTF.

This chain links TRBV19 with TRBJ1-3; TRBD1 might be the D (5 bases). The CDR3 sequence is 15 residues long. V was shortened by 5 bases and J by 0 bases, with 11 bases between the two germline ends. Germline V gene data show CDR1 as LNHDA and CDR2 as SQIVND (reference sequence). CDR3 bases: TGTGCCAGTAGTTCAGGGTCCGGCTCTGGAAACACCATATATTTT. It specifies CASSSGSGSGNTIYF.

This clonotype was found many times. The chain uses TRBV9 and TRBJ2-3, with 13 nucleotides matching TRBD2. Trimming at V came to 4 bases and at J to 2 bases, leaving 7 bases not matched to a gene. Germline V gene data show CDR1 as SGDLS and CDR2 as YYNGEE. This CDR3 is 17 amino acids long. The CDR3, as DNA: TGTGCCAGCAGCTCAGGGGGACTAGCGGGGAACACAGATACGCAGTATTTT. Residues: CASSSGGLAGNTDTQYF.

Ten or more counts support this clonotype. The chain uses TRBV4-1 and TRBJ2-2, with a tentative D call TRBD1 (6 bases). CDR3 length: 15 amino acids. Germline CDR1 reads MGHRA; CDR2 reads YSYEKL. V was cut by 4 bases and J by 1 base, with 10 bases left in between. The CDR3 is CASSPQTGNTGELFF. CDR3 sequence (DNA): TGCGCCAGCAGCCCCCAGACAGGGAACACCGGGGAGCTGTTTTTT.

The chain recombines TRBV7-2 with TRBJ2-2, with unresolved D. This CDR3 spans 13 amino acids. Trimming left V 5 bases short and J 4 bases short, with 8 bases between. Germline V gene sequence: CDR1 SGHTA, CDR2 FQGNSA. CDR3 bases: TGTGCCAGCAGCCCCCTGGGCACCGGGGAGCTGTTTTTT. Translated: CASSPLGTGELFF.

J is TRBJ1-1 and V is TRBV29-1, with no clear D. Germline lookup yields CDR1 SQVTM and CDR2 ANQGSEA. The CDR3 has 9 residues. Trimming removed 3 bases from V and 7 bases from J, with 3 bases in between. The CDR3 sequence: CSVDGEAFF. The CDR3 DNA reads as TGCAGCGTTGACGGTGAAGCTTTCTTT.

This clonotype was observed at least ten times. The chain is built from TRBV2 and TRBJ1-1, with a possible D match to TRBD1 (6 bases). CDR1 is SNHLY, CDR2 FYNNEI, per germline. V was trimmed by 6 bases and J by 2 bases, leaving 16 bases between them. The CDR3 is made up of 15 amino acids. The CDR3 reads CASSVIQGRNTEAFF. For the CDR3, the DNA is TGTGCCAGCAGCGTTATACAGGGTCGTAACACTGAAGCTTTCTTT. Full variable domain (rest looked up from reference TRBV2 and TRBJ1-1): EPEVTQTPSHQVTQMGQEVILRCVPISNHLYFYWYRQILGQKVEFLVSFYNNEISEKSEIFDDQFSVERPDGSNFTLKIRSTKLEDSAMYFCASSVIQGRNTEAFFGQGTRLTVV.

This chain links TRBV28 with TRBJ1-5; possibly TRBD1 for D (5 bases). CDR1 is MDHEN, CDR2 SYDVKM, per germline. The CDR3 is 16 amino acids. Trimming took off 1 base at V and 3 bases at J, with 13 bases between the two ends. CDR3 DNA: TGTGCCAGCAGTTTATCCCCGGGACGGCTCAATCAGCCCCAGCATTTT. Protein sequence: CASSLSPGRLNQPQHF.

With regard to this clonotype: Being one base from a much bigger clone, this may be a read error. The chain carries TRBV18 and TRBJ2-7; 7 positions agree with TRBD1. CDR1 and CDR2 from the germline V gene are KGHSH and LQKENI. This CDR3 has 16 amino acids. CDR3 protein: CAISPSRTGTSYEQYF. CDR3 coding DNA: TGTGCCATCTCACCGTCAAGGACAGGAACGTCCTACGAGCAGTACTTC.

The V and J genes are TRBV6-1 and TRBJ1-2, with D possibly matching TRBD1 (6 bases). CDR3 length: 14 residues. V lost 6 bases and J lost 5, with 16 bases in between. Germline assignment: CDR1 MNHNS and CDR2 SASEGT. CDR3 DNA sequence: TGTGCCAGCAGAATTACAGGGTTGGGTTATGGCTACACCTTC. This encodes CASRITGLGYGYTF.

At least ten counts were recorded for this clonotype. The V and J genes are TRBV19 and TRBJ1-5; D not certain. This CDR3 is built from 14 residues. Germline CDR1 LNHDA, CDR2 SQIVND (reference sequence). The ends were cut back, 5 bases at V and 6 bases at J, with 14 bases in the middle. CDR3 bases: TGTGCCAGTAGTGCTGGATCTCGGGGTCAGCCCCAGCATTTT. This translates into CASSAGSRGQPQHF.

The V gene is TRBV6-6, the J gene TRBJ1-2; maybe TRBD1 (5 bases). The CDR3 has 11 amino acids. The germline V gene encodes CDR1 MNHNY and CDR2 SVGAGI (reference sequence). Trimming took off 7 bases at V and 8 bases at J, with 11 bases between the two ends. The DNA of the CDR3 is TGTGCCAGCATAGGGACTCAAGGCTACACCTTC. Protein product: CASIGTQGYTF.

This clonotype was observed a single time. This rearrangement joins TRBV10-3 to TRBJ2-1; D gene uncertain. Germline V gene sequence: CDR1 ENHRY, CDR2 SYGVKD. This CDR3 spans 12 amino acids. Trimming took 6 bases from V and 5 from J, leaving 8 bases between them. The CDR3 sequence is CAISLNDNEQFF. The CDR3 nucleotides read TGTGCCATCAGCCTTAACGACAATGAGCAGTTCTTC.

The V call is TRBV20-1, the J call TRBJ1-5; D gene ambiguous. The CDR3 runs to 13 residues. CDR1 and CDR2 (germline): DFQATT, SNEGSKA (reference sequence). V shed 7 bases and J shed 10 bases, with 20 bases lying between them. CDR3: CSGNEETALPQHF. Written as DNA, the CDR3 is TGCAGTGGTAATGAGGAGACCGCGCTTCCCCAGCATTTT.

This sequence joins TRBV7-9 and TRBJ1-5; D call uncertain. With 2 bases removed from V and 7 bases from J, the gap between germline ends came to 12 bases. The CDR3 sequence is 14 residues long. Germline-derived CDR1 and CDR2 are SEHNR and FQNEAQ (reference sequence). In DNA, the CDR3 is TGTGCCAGCAGCTTAAAGTGGCAGGAACAGCCCCAGCATTTT. It codes for CASSLKWQEQPQHF.

The count of this clonotype is one. The chain has TRBV7-6 and TRBJ2-5; D not certain. The CDR3 contains 13 residues. Per the germline V gene, CDR1 is SGHVS and CDR2 is FNYEAQ. Trimming left V 1 base short and J 5 bases short, with 8 bases between. The CDR3 sequence: CASSLVVWETQYF. The CDR3 nucleotides are TGTGCCAGCAGCTTAGTAGTCTGGGAGACCCAGTACTTC.

In its sample, this clonotype was seen many times. The rearrangement links TRBV20-1 to TRBJ2-5, with 8 positions matching TRBD2. This CDR3 contains 14 residues. Trimming took 3 bases from V and 1 from J; bases not matched to a gene: 4. Germline CDR1 is DFQATT and CDR2 is SNEGSKA (reference sequence). CDR3 protein: CSASYAGGQETQYF. CDR3 bases: TGCAGTGCTAGTTACGCGGGGGGCCAAGAGACCCAGTACTTC.